This T cell receptor (beta chain) derives from a study of T cells in Graves' hyperthyroidism and ophthalmopathy. General study points: For ophthalmopathy, model prediction preceded onset by a median 6.5 months. Through a model of 13 V-J features, ophthalmopathy was separated from stable hyperthyroidism.

The sample holds many counts of this clonotype. What it binds is unknown. Amplified regions were TCR beta CDR3 sequences from RNA transcripts. During a first-round RT-PCR of the TCR CDR3, the HTBI primer set was used. TCRdb re-derived calls from the multiplex PCR reads in MiXCR, one entry per CDR3 protein. The data contain roughly 300,000 distinct CDR3 sequences, approximately 15% of them singletons. The V and J ends lost 8 bases and 4 bases respectively, with 16 bases between them. The CDR3 extends over 13 amino acids. Looked up from germline, CDR1 is DFQATT and CDR2 is SNEGSKA (reference sequence). Patients counted as stable if ophthalmopathy did not develop within 18 months.

The chain couples TRBV20-1 to TRBJ2-3; D might be TRBD2 (5 bases). The receptor was isolated from a woman aged 30 to 39 with Graves' hyperthyroidism. The sample comprised blood. The CDR3 nucleotides are TGCAGTCCGGAGGATGGATCCTCAGATACGCAGTATTTT. Translation gives CSPEDGSSDTQYF.